This T cell receptor beta chain was sequenced in a study of Ad26.COV2.S vaccination and SARS-CoV-2 variants. For the study at large: Enrolled in COV1001, the donor was in the Ad26.COV2.S trial arm, which received the vaccine.

Germline V lookup: CDR1 SGHDT, CDR2 YYEEEE. Trimming left V 3 bases short and J 2 bases short, with 18 bases between. This CDR3 has 17 amino acids. Overall study results and limits: Compared with placebo recipients, vaccine recipients had higher spike-specific TCR breadth. Spike-specific CD8+ and CD4+ T cell responses reportedly showed substantial breadth after vaccination.

As concerns this clone: Its antigen remains unknown.

Repertoires were generated with immunoSEQ multiplex PCR, while TCRdb's copy carries only in-frame clones and drops some. The table has 430,000 or so clones, roughly 89% seen once. Treatment defined: 15 to 20 received Ad26.COV2.S at low or high dose, single or two shots; roughly five received placebo; per-sample allocation not given. Sample collection was performed on day 63 after the first vaccine or placebo injection. This chain uses TRBV5-6 with TRBJ2-1, with D perhaps matching TRBD1 (6 bases). The sequence was obtained from a person between 18 and 60 years old who received the Ad26.COV2.S COVID-19 vaccine or a placebo. The sample consisted of peripheral blood, taken in a trial of Ad26.COV2.S vaccine versus placebo. CDR3 nucleotide sequence: TGTGCCAGCAGCTCAACCCAGGGGTCCCCGGCCTACAATGAGCAGTTCTTC. Encoded protein: CASSSTQGSPAYNEQFF.